This T cell receptor (beta chain) was recorded in a study of shared clonotypes between healthy human individuals. The study's findings and limits: Non-shared clonotypes had lower generation probabilities than clonotypes shared by all four sorted-subset donors.

The assay was immunoSEQ multiplex PCR, and TCRdb's table has in-frame clones only and misses some. The repertoire has over a million clones, 98% of them found once; the top ten carry 0.36%. This clone was seen just once. Its antigen is unknown. Germline V CDR1 and CDR2: LGHNA, YSLEER. The CDR3 has 17 amino acids. V was trimmed by 0 bases and J by 3 bases, leaving 16 bases between them. The chain is built from TRBV4-3 and TRBJ2-3, with D hard to call. This TCR came from a man aged 25 to 40 in good health. Sequenced: naive CD4+ T cells sorted from blood. Subset reported: CD45RA+ positively selected. The CDR3, as DNA: TGCGCCAGCAGCCAAGATCCAGGCCCCATCAGAACAGATACGCAGTATTTT. Protein: CASSQDPGPIRTDTQYF.